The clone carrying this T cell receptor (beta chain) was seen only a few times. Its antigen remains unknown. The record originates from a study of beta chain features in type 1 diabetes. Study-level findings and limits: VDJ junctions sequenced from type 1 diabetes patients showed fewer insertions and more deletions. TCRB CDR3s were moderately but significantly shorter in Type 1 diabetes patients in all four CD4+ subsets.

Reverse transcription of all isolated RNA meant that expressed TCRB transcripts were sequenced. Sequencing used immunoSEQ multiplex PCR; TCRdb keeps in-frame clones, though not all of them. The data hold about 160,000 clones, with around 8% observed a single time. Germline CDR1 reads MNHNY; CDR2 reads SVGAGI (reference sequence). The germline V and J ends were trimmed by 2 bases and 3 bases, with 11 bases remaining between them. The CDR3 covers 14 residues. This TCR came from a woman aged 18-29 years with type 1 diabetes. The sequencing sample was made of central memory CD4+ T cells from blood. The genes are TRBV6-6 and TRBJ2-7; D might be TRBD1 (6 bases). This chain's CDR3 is CASSYAGQLYEQYF. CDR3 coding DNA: TGTGCCAGCAGTTACGCTGGACAGCTCTACGAGCAGTACTTC.